This T cell receptor (beta chain) was documented in a study of response to subunit inactivated influenza vaccine (dated by TCRdb to between 2017 and 2018). A note on the overall study: The study used deep quantitative T cell receptor repertoire profiling to track responses to a trivalent subunit inactivated influenza vaccine. General conclusions and limits of the study: The authors proposed that each seasonal influenza vaccination may bring in only a limited number of new T cells.

As to this clonotype: Its antigen specificity is not known. Base qualities are not recorded, but no much larger clone differs from it by a single base.

Sequences DFQATT (CDR1) and SNEGSKA (CDR2) are obtained from the germline V gene (reference sequence). V loses 1 base, J loses 9 bases, and the germline ends lie 14 bases apart. From its cysteine to its phenylalanine, the CDR3 spans 13 amino acids. Of the read, only the CDR3 DNA is kept; its 39 bases are in frame from base 1. The library was prepared using RT-PCR. Sequencing was performed on an Illumina HiSeq 2500. Using fastp at Q25 and MiXCR, TCRdb reprocessed the public reads and kept productive beta chains. Each entry merges the rows of one CDR3 protein and shows their most common DNA and genes. The sample yields more than 150,000 distinct CDR3 sequences; roughly 8.7% were counted once. The top ten constitute 11% of the sample.

Recombination connected TRBV20-1 to TRBJ2-3; the D segment cannot be called with confidence. This sequence was found in a man aged 45 to 65 who received an inactivated influenza vaccine. Donor details come from another sample of the same person, matched by shared clones. Sample: non-naive T cells sorted from PBMCs, taken on the day of vaccination. Explained via the paper, the cell subset or site label denotes: memory T cell fraction. The nucleotides read TGCAGTGCTAGAGCCAACGTTCTCTGGACGCAGTATTTT. Translation gives CSARANVLWTQYF.